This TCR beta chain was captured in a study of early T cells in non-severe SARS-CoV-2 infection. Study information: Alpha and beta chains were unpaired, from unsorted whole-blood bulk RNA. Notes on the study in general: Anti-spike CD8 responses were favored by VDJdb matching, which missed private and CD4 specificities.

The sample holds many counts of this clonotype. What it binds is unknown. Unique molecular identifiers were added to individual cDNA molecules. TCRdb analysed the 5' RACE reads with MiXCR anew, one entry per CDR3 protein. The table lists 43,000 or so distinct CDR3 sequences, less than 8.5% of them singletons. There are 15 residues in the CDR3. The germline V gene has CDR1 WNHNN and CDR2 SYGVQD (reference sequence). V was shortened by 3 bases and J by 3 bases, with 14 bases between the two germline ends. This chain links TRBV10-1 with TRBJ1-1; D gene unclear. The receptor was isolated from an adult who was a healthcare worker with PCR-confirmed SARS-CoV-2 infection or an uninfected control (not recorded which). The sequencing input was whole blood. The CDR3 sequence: CASSDYALGDTEAFF. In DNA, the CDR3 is TGCGCCAGCAGTGACTATGCCCTTGGGGACACTGAAGCTTTCTTT.